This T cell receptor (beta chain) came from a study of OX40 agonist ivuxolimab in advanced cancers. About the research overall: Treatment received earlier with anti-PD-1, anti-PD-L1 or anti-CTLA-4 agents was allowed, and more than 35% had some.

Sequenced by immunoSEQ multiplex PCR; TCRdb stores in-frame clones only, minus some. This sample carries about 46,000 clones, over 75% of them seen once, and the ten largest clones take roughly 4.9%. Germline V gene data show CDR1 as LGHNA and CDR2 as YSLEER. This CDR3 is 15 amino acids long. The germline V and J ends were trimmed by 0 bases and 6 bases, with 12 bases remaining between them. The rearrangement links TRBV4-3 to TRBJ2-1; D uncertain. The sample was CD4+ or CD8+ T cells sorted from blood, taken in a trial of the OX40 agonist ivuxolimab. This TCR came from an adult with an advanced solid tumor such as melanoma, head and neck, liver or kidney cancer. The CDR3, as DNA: TGCGCCAGCAGCCAAGATAGGAGCGTCTTCAATGAGCAGTTCTTC. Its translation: CASSQDRSVFNEQFF.